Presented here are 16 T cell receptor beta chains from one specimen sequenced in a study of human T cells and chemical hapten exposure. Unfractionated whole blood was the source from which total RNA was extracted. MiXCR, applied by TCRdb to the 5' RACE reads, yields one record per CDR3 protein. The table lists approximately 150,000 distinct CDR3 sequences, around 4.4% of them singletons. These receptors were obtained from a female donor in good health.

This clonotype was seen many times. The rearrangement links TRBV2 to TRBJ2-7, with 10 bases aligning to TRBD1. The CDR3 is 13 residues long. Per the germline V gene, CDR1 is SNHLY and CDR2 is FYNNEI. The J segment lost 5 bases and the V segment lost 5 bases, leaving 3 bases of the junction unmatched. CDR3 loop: CASSPGQGHEQYF. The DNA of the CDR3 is TGTGCCAGCAGTCCGGGACAGGGGCACGAGCAGTACTTC.

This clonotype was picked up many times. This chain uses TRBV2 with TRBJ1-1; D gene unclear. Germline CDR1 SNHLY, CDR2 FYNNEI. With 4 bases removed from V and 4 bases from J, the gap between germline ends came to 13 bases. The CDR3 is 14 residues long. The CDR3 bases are TGTGCCAGCAGTGTTTCTTTCGTAGGCACTGAAGCTTTCTTT. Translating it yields CASSVSFVGTEAFF.

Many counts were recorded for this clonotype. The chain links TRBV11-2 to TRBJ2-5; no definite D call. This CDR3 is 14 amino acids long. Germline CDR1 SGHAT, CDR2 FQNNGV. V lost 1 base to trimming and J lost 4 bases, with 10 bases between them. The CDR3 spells CASSLGPRPETQYF. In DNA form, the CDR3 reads TGTGCCAGCAGCTTAGGGCCCCGTCCAGAGACCCAGTACTTC.

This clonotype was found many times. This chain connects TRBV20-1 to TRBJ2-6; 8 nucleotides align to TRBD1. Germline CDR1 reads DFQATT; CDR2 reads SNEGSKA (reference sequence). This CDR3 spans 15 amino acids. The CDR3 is CAPQGVRSGANVLTF. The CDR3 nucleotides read TGCGCCCCACAGGGGGTGAGGTCTGGGGCCAACGTCCTGACTTTC.

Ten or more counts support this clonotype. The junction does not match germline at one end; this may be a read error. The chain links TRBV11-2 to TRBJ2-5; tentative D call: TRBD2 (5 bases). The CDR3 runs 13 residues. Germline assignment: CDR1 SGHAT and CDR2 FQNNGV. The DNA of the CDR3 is TGTGCCAGCAGCCTAGAATACGGGGTAACCCAGTACTTC. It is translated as CASSLEYGVTQYF.

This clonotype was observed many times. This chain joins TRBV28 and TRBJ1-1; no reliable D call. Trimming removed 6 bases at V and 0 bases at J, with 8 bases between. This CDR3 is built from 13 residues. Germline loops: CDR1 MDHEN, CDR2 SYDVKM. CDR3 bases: TGTGCCAGCAGGAACAGAATGAACACTGAAGCTTTCTTT. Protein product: CASRNRMNTEAFF.

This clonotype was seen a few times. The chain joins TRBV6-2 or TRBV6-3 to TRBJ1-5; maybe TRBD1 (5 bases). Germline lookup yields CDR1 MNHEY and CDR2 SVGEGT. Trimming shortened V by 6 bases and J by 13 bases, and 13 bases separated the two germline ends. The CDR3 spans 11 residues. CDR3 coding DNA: TGTGCCAGCAGACACGGACAAGAACAGCATTTT. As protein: CASRHGQEQHF.

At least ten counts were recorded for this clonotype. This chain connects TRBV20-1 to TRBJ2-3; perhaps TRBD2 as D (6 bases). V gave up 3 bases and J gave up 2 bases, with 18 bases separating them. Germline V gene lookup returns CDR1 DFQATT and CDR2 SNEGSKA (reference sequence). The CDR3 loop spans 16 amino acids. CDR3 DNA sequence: TGCAGTGCTAGTTGGCGGGGCAAGTCCGTCACAGATACGCAGTATTTT. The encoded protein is CSASWRGKSVTDTQYF.

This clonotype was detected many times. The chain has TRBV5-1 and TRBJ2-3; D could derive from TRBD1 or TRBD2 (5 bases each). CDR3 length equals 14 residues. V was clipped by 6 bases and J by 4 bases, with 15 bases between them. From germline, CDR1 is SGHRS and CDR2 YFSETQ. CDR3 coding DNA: TGCGCCAGCATCCAGAGGGGTTGGCCAGATACGCAGTATTTT. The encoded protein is CASIQRGWPDTQYF. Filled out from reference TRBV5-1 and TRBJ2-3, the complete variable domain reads KAGVTQTPRYLIKTRGQQVTLSCSPISGHRSVSWYQQTPGQGLQFLFEYFSETQRNKGNFPGRFSGRQFSNSRSEMNVSTLELGDSALYLCASIQRGWPDTQYFGPGTRLTVL.

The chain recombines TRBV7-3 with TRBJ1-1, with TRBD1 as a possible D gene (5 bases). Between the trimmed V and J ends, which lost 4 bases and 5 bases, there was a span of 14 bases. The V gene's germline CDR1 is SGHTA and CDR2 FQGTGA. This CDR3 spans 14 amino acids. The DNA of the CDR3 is TGTGCCAGCAGCTCCGGGGCCTTCGGGACTGAAGCTTTCTTT. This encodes CASSSGAFGTEAFF.

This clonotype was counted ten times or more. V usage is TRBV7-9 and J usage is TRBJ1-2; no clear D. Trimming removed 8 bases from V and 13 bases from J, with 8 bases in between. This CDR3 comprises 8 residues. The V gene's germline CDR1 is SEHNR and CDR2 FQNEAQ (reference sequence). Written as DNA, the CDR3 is TGTGCCAGCGGGGAGGGCACCTTC. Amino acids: CASGEGTF. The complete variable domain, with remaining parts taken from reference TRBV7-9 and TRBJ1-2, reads DTGVSQNPRHKITKRGQNVTFRCDPISEHNRLYWYRQTLGQGPEFLTYFQNEAQLEKSRLLSDRFSAERPKGSFSTLEIQRTEQGDSAMYLCASGEGTFGSGTRLTVV.

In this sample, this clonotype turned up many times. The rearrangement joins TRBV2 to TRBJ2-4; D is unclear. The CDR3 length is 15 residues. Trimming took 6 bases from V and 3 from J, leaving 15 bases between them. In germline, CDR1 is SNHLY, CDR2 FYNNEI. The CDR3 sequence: CASSEKALGKNIQYF. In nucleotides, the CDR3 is TGTGCCAGCAGCGAGAAGGCACTGGGCAAAAACATTCAGTACTTC. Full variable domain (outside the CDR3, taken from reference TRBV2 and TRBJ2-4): EPEVTQTPSHQVTQMGQEVILRCVPISNHLYFYWYRQILGQKVEFLVSFYNNEISEKSEIFDDQFSVERPDGSNFTLKIRSTKLEDSAMYFCASSEKALGKNIQYFGAGTRLSVL.

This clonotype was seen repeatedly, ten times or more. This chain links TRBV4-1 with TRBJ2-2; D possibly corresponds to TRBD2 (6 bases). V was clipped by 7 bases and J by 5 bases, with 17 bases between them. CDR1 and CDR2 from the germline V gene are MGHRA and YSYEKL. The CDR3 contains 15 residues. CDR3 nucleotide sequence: TGCGCCAGCACACGAATCGGGGGTATGACCGGGGAGCTGTTTTTT. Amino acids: CASTRIGGMTGELFF.

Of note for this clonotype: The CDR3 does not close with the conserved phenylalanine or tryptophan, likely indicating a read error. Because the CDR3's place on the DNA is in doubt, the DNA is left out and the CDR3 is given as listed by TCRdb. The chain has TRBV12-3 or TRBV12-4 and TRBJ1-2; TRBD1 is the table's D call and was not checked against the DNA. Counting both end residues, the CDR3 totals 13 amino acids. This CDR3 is CDSRQTGPYGYTL.

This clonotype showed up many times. The CDR3 spells CASGFISNQPQHF. The DNA of the CDR3 is TGTGCCAGCGGCTTCATTAGCAATCAGCCCCAGCATTTT. The genes are TRBV12-3 or TRBV12-4 and TRBJ1-5; D is unresolved. V was shortened by 8 bases and J by 0 bases, with 8 bases between the two germline ends. The CDR3 totals 13 residues.

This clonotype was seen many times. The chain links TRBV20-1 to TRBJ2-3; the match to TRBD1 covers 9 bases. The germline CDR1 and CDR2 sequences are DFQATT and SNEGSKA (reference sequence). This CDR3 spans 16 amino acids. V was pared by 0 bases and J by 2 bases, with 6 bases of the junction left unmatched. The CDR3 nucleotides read TGCAGTGCTAGAGACCCACGGACAGGGGCCACAGATACGCAGTATTTT. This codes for CSARDPRTGATDTQYF.